A selection of T cell receptor beta chains follows, all from one sample in a study of post-analysis software for immune sequencing data. TCRdb reprocessed the PCR reads via MiXCR and lists one record per CDR3 protein. The table records over 700,000 distinct CDR3 sequences, approximately 30% of them present only once. Sequencing was performed on blood. Source of these receptors: a girl between 10 and 17 years old with multiple sclerosis. CDR3s include the opening cysteine and the closing phenylalanine or tryptophan. Each record gives: V gene, J gene, D gene, clone size, CDR3 protein, CDR3 DNA. D genes are given only for firm matches. A clone size is listed for some rows: how often the clone was seen (once, few, many), or a class if it is expanded.

TRBV4-1	TRBJ2-3	TRBD2	few	CASSHTSAGGSTDTQYF	TGCGCCAGCAGCCACACCTCAGCGGGGGGCTCCACAGATACGCAGTATTTT
TRBV6-2/TRBV6-3	TRBJ2-1	TRBD2	few	CASSNRLAGVVNEQFF	TGTGCCAGCAGTAACCGACTAGCGGGAGTTGTCAATGAGCAGTTCTTC
TRBV6-2/TRBV6-3	TRBJ2-5	TRBD1	-	CASRNAGQGGETQYF	TGTGCCAGCCGAAACGCGGGACAGGGGGGAGAGACCCAGTACTTC
TRBV5-1	TRBJ1-2	-	-	CASSLSSGADGYTF	TGCGCCAGCAGCTTGTCATCAGGGGCTGACGGCTACACCTTC
TRBV7-8	TRBJ1-1	-	-	CASSIRDSIKGAFF	TGTGCCAGCAGCATCCGGGACTCCATCAAGGGAGCTTTCTTT
TRBV5-1	TRBJ2-5	-	-	CASSLVYREETQYF	TGTGCCAGCAGTTTAGTATACAGGGAAGAGACCCAGTACTTC
TRBV5-1	TRBJ2-5	TRBD1	few	CASSPGQGASETQYF	TGCGCCAGCAGCCCTGGACAGGGGGCATCGGAGACCCAGTACTTC
TRBV12-3/TRBV12-4	TRBJ1-2	-	-	CASAQEGSLGYGYTF	TGTGCCAGCGCCCAAGAGGGCAGTTTGGGCTATGGCTACACCTTC
TRBV7-2	TRBJ1-4	-	few	CASSLRMGGEKLFF	TGTGCCAGCAGCTTACGAATGGGGGGTGAAAAACTGTTTTTT
TRBV20-1	TRBJ1-1	-	few	CSAHTLNTEAFF	TGCAGTGCCCACACCCTGAACACTGAAGCTTTCTTT
TRBV20-1	TRBJ1-5	-	-	CSASGSQEGNQPQHF	TGCAGTGCTAGTGGGTCCCAAGAAGGCAATCAGCCCCAGCATTTT
TRBV5-6	TRBJ2-1	-	-	CASSSRRPYNEQFF	TGTGCCAGCAGCAGTCGGCGCCCCTACAATGAGCAGTTCTTC
TRBV20-1	TRBJ1-2	-	-	CSATTLDGLEGYTF	TGCAGTGCCACGACTTTGGACGGCTTGGAGGGCTACACCTTC
TRBV20-1	TRBJ1-4	TRBD1	-	CSARGTGGEREKLFF	TGCAGTGCTAGAGGGACAGGGGGGGAACGGGAAAAACTGTTTTTT
TRBV24-1	TRBJ2-7	-	-	CATSDGTCYEQYF	TGTGCCACCAGTGACGGGACTTGCTACGAGCAGTACTTC